Each of the 25 T cell receptor beta chains below was sequenced from the same sample in a study of regulatory T cells in long-lasting Graves disease (dated by TCRdb to the early 2020s). The library relied on multiplex PCR. Sequenced using an Illumina HiSeq 4000. CDR3 regions were amplified by Arm-PCR with iRepertoire HTBI primers to construct TCR beta libraries. TCRdb trimmed public reads at Q25 via fastp, called clones via MiXCR and kept in-frame beta chains. Identical CDR3 protein sequences are pooled into one entry, listed with their most common genes and DNA. The sample table records around 420,000 distinct CDR3 sequences; 15% of these occur just once. The top ten constitute about 8% of the sample. Explained via the paper, the time point label denotes: newly diagnosed GD, antithyroid drugs for less than 3 months. For both TCR sequencing and RNA sequencing, RNA was extracted from PBMCs using TRIzol.

These data were likewise used in another study, on T cells in Graves' hyperthyroidism and ophthalmopathy.

The sample consisted of peripheral blood mononuclear cells (PBMCs), taken at new diagnosis, from a patient treated with antithyroid drugs. The receptors stem from a woman aged 40 to 50 with Graves disease. Donor details come from another sample of the same person, matched by shared clones.

This clonotype was seen at least ten times. The rearrangement links TRBV7-2 to TRBJ2-7; TRBD2 aligns across 10 bases. From germline, CDR1 is SGHTA and CDR2 FQGNSA. The CDR3 extends over 17 amino acids. Losses at the gene ends were 4 bases for V and 4 bases for J; bases not matched to a gene: 13. The CDR3 sequence: CASSWGELAGSRYEQYF. CDR3 sequence (DNA): TGTGCCAGCAGCTGGGGGGAACTAGCGGGATCGCGGTACGAGCAGTACTTC.

V is TRBV11-2 and J is TRBJ1-2, with D possibly TRBD1 on 5 matching bases. The CDR3 has 14 amino acids. The germline gives CDR1 SGHAT, CDR2 FQNNGV. Trimming left V 8 bases short and J 8 bases short, with 21 bases between. The CDR3 DNA sequence: TGTGCCAGCTCGTCAGATGGGGGACGAAACGGCTACACCTTC. Its translation is CASSSDGGRNGYTF.

The table lists this clonotype with a few counts. The chain uses TRBV5-1 and TRBJ2-7; D may be TRBD2 (5 bases). CDR3 length: 15 residues. The germline V gene has CDR1 SGHRS and CDR2 YFSETQ. V was cut by 4 bases and J by 4 bases, with 18 bases left in between. CDR3 DNA sequence: TGCGCCAGCAGCCCGGAGGTAGCGAACTTTTACGAGCAGTACTTC. Translating gives CASSPEVANFYEQYF.

This clonotype was seen a few times. The chain carries TRBV20-1 and TRBJ2-5, with 9 bases that match TRBD1. CDR1 and CDR2 (germline): DFQATT, SNEGSKA (reference sequence). With V trimmed by 0 bases and J by 5 bases, 10 bases remained unmatched. This CDR3 region has 16 residues. The CDR3 DNA sequence: TGCAGTGCTAGAGATCCAAACAGGGGGCAGGGGGAGACCCAGTACTTC. It translates to CSARDPNRGQGETQYF.

This clonotype was detected ten times or more. The CDR3 nucleotides are TGCAGTGCTAGGGTCGCGGAGGGCCGCCCAGATACGCAGTATTTT. It translates to CSARVAEGRPDTQYF. J is TRBJ2-3 and V is TRBV20-1; D perhaps matches TRBD2 (6 bases). The CDR3 consists of 15 residues. The V end lost 3 bases, the J end lost 4 bases, and 17 bases lay between the germline ends. CDR1 is DFQATT, CDR2 SNEGSKA, per germline (reference sequence).

This clonotype has more than one count but fewer than ten. The chain has TRBV14 and TRBJ1-1, with TRBD1 matching over 8 bases. J was trimmed by 4 bases and V by 1 base; bases with no gene match: 8. The germline CDR1 and CDR2 sequences are SGHDN and FVKESK. The CDR3 is 16 residues long. The CDR3 protein is CASSQADRGRVTEAFF. The DNA for the CDR3 is TGTGCCAGCAGCCAAGCCGACAGGGGACGGGTCACTGAAGCTTTCTTT.

This clonotype was counted a few times. The V call is TRBV19, the J call TRBJ2-7; no definite D call. CDR1 is LNHDA and CDR2 is SQIVND in the germline V gene (reference sequence). V dropped 5 bases and J dropped 3 bases, with 14 bases sitting between them. The CDR3 runs 14 residues. Here the CDR3 reads CASSPSAEIYEQYF. The DNA for the CDR3 is TGTGCCAGTAGTCCTAGTGCGGAAATCTACGAGCAGTACTTC.

This clonotype was detected ten times or more. This chain joins TRBV12-5 and TRBJ2-3; D may be TRBD1 or TRBD2 (6 bases each). Germline V CDR1 and CDR2: LGHNT, FRNRAP. CDR3 length: 14 amino acids. Between the trimmed V and J ends, which lost 5 bases and 4 bases, there was a span of 13 bases. In nucleotides, the CDR3 is TGTGCTAGTGGTCCTGGAGGGGGATCAGATACGCAGTATTTT. Protein sequence: CASGPGGGSDTQYF.

The chain uses TRBV5-4 and TRBJ2-5; the D is unclear. Germline values: CDR1 SGHNT, CDR2 YYREEE (reference sequence). Trimming pared 0 bases from V and 3 bases from J, leaving 9 bases between. The CDR3 is 14 amino acids. CDR3 sequence: CASSLGIAEETQYF. CDR3 DNA sequence: TGTGCCAGCAGCTTGGGAATCGCCGAAGAGACCCAGTACTTC.

This chain links TRBV20-1 with TRBJ1-3, with D maybe TRBD1 (5 bases). V was trimmed by 0 bases and J by 0 bases, leaving 6 bases between them. CDR1 and CDR2 (germline): DFQATT, SNEGSKA (reference sequence). This CDR3 comprises 14 residues. The CDR3 protein is CSARDQGSGNTIYF. As DNA, the CDR3 is TGCAGTGCTAGAGATCAGGGCTCTGGAAACACCATATATTTT.

The chain employs TRBV10-3 and TRBJ2-1; possibly TRBD2 for D (6 bases). This CDR3 is built from 15 residues. Germline loops: CDR1 ENHRY, CDR2 SYGVKD. V lost 2 bases and J lost 8, with 16 bases in between. CDR3 sequence: CAISEQVRELYEQFF. The CDR3 DNA reads as TGTGCCATCAGTGAGCAGGTGCGGGAACTCTATGAGCAGTTCTTC.

The V call is TRBV5-4, the J call TRBJ2-2; 9 bases fit TRBD2. Per the germline V gene, CDR1 is SGHNT and CDR2 is YYREEE (reference sequence). The CDR3 sequence is 15 residues long. The junction had 5 bases not matched to a gene; V was cut back by 4 bases and J by 4 bases. CDR3 DNA: TGTGCCAGCAGCCCTAGCGGGACCCCCACCGGGGAGCTGTTTTTT. It is translated as CASSPSGTPTGELFF.

This clonotype was counted ten times or more. The V call is TRBV28, the J call TRBJ2-7; D possibly uses TRBD1 or TRBD2 (5 bases each). Germline V CDR1 and CDR2: MDHEN, SYDVKM. The V and J ends lost 5 bases and 0 bases respectively, with 11 bases between them. The CDR3 covers 14 residues. The CDR3 DNA sequence: TGTGCCAGCAGTGAGGGGTGGAACTCCTACGAGCAGTACTTC. Translating gives CASSEGWNSYEQYF. The whole variable domain, filled in from reference TRBV28 and TRBJ2-7, reads DVKVTQSSRYLVKRTGEKVFLECVQDMDHENMFWYRQDPGLGLRLIYFSYDVKMKEKGDIPEGYSVSREKKERFSLILESASTNQTSMYLCASSEGWNSYEQYFGPGTRLTVT.

The sample holds many counts of this clonotype. The V call is TRBV12-3 or TRBV12-4, the J call TRBJ1-4; 11 bases align to TRBD1. CDR3 size: 15 residues. V trimming: 6 bases; J trimming: 7 bases; junction bases outside the gene matches: 7. CDR3 bases: TGTGCCAGCAGCATGGACAGGGGGCCGTCTGAAAAACTGTTTTTT. Encoded protein: CASSMDRGPSEKLFF.

This clonotype has a count of ten or more. The chain couples TRBV12-3 or TRBV12-4 to TRBJ2-3, with TRBD2 identical over 9 bases. The V gene end was trimmed by 3 bases and the J gene end by 0 bases; junction bases not matched to a gene: 10. The CDR3 has 18 amino acids. CDR3 protein: CASSFWIAGVPSTDTQYF. CDR3 nucleotides: TGTGCCAGCAGTTTCTGGATAGCGGGAGTCCCTAGCACAGATACGCAGTATTTT.

The chain has TRBV5-4 and TRBJ1-1; possibly TRBD1 for D (6 bases). The length of the CDR3 is 16 residues. Germline loops: CDR1 SGHNT, CDR2 YYREEE (reference sequence). With 3 bases removed from V and 0 bases from J, the gap between germline ends came to 15 bases. The CDR3 sequence is CASSWDSTGMNTEAFF. CDR3 nucleotide sequence: TGTGCCAGCAGCTGGGACTCGACAGGCATGAACACTGAAGCTTTCTTT.

In this sample, this clonotype turned up many times. V gene TRBV28 combines with J gene TRBJ2-1; D is perhaps TRBD2 (6 bases). Trimming took 5 bases from V and 0 from J, leaving 17 bases between them. The CDR3 is made up of 17 amino acids. From germline, CDR1 is MDHEN and CDR2 SYDVKM. The CDR3 nucleotides are TGTGCCAGCAGTCTCCCTCGAACTAGCCCCTCCTACAATGAGCAGTTCTTC. It encodes CASSLPRTSPSYNEQFF.

The chain combines TRBV20-1 with TRBJ1-2; TRBD1 matches at 9 bases. The CDR3 contains 14 residues. Germline CDR1 is DFQATT and CDR2 is SNEGSKA (reference sequence). With 4 bases clipped from V and 8 bases from J, the junction kept 11 bases outside the gene matches. The CDR3 DNA is TGCAGTGCTATTGGTTGGGACAGGGCTAACGGCTACACCTTC. This translates into CSAIGWDRANGYTF.

This clonotype was seen many times. At one end, the junction sequence differs from germline, possibly due to a read error. The genes are TRBV20-1 and TRBJ2-1, with TRBD2 matching over 7 bases. Germline V gene sequence: CDR1 DFQATT, CDR2 SNEGSKA (reference sequence). This CDR3 comprises 13 residues. CDR3 sequence (DNA): TGCAGTGCCCAAGTGCAGGGAGGGCAGTGGGATCTCTTC. Translated, it gives CSAQVQGGQWDLF.

A single count supports this clonotype. The genes are TRBV12-3 or TRBV12-4 and TRBJ2-1, with D tentatively TRBD1 (5 bases). CDR3 length: 14 residues. Trimming stripped 3 bases from V and 5 bases from J, with 11 bases between. The CDR3 sequence is CASSLYQGNNEQFF. The CDR3 DNA is TGTGCCAGCAGTTTGTACCAGGGCAACAATGAGCAGTTCTTC.

This rearrangement joins TRBV11-1 to TRBJ1-4; a possible D gene is TRBD1 (5 bases). This CDR3 is 14 amino acids long. Deletions cut 4 bases from V and 5 bases from J, with 11 bases between. Germline loops: CDR1 SGHAT, CDR2 FQDESV (reference sequence). CDR3 in DNA: TGTGCCAGCAGCTATGGGACCTTCAATGAAAAACTGTTTTTT. Its translation: CASSYGTFNEKLFF. The full variable domain, with the rest looked up from reference TRBV11-1 and TRBJ1-4, is EAEVAQSPRYKITEKSQAVAFWCDPISGHATLYWYRQILGQGPELLVQFQDESVVDDSQLPKDRFSAERLKGVDSTLKIQPAELGDSAMYLCASSYGTFNEKLFFGSGTQLSVL.

This clonotype was observed many times. The rearrangement links TRBV2 to TRBJ2-1; 11 positions agree with TRBD2. This CDR3 spans 16 amino acids. V shed 6 bases and J 5 bases; nucleotides not matched to a gene: 9. Per the germline V gene, CDR1 is SNHLY and CDR2 is FYNNEI. The CDR3 protein is CASSRLAGPPNNEQFF. The CDR3 DNA reads as TGTGCCAGCAGCAGACTAGCGGGACCGCCTAACAATGAGCAGTTCTTC.

In this sample, this clonotype turned up many times. The chain has TRBV28 and TRBJ1-1, with D unresolved. CDR1 is MDHEN, CDR2 SYDVKM, per germline. CDR3 length: 12 amino acids. With 2 bases removed from V and 5 bases from J, the gap between germline ends came to 6 bases. The CDR3 region has the DNA TGTGCCAGCAGTTTAGTGTGGACTGAAGCTTTCTTT. It translates to CASSLVWTEAFF.

This clonotype was recorded a few times. It may be a read error: a sequence one base away is much more abundant. DNA of the CDR3: TGTGCCAGCAGCTTGGGGGGGGCGCAGCAGTTCTTC. Translated: CASSLGGAQQFF. This rearrangement joins TRBV11-2 to TRBJ2-1; perhaps TRBD2 as D (7 bases). V was clipped by 3 bases and J by 11 bases, with 11 bases between them. Germline lookup yields CDR1 SGHAT and CDR2 FQNNGV. The CDR3 extends over 12 amino acids.

This clonotype showed up many times. The genes are TRBV27 and TRBJ2-7, with 11 bases matching TRBD1. The germline gives CDR1 MNHEY, CDR2 SMNVEV (reference sequence). The CDR3 loop spans 16 amino acids. Losses at the gene ends were 1 base for V and 7 bases for J; bases not matched to a gene: 9. CDR3 nucleotides: TGTGCCAGCAGTTTATTTCTCGGACAGGGGGCGAAAGAGCAGTACTTC. The encoded protein is CASSLFLGQGAKEQYF.